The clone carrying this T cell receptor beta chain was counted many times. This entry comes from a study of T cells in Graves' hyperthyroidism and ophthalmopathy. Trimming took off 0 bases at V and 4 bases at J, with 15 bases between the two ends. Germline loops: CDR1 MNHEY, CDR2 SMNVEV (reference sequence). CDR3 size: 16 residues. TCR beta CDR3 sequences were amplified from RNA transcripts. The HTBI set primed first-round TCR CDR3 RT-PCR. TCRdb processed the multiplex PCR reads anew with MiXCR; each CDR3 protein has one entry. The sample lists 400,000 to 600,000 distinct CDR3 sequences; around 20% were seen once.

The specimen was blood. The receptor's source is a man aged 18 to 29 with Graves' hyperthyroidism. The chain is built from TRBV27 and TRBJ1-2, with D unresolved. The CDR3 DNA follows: TGTGCCAGCAGTTTATCGGTCGGAGAATACAGCTATGGCTACACCTTC. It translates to CASSLSVGEYSYGYTF.